Many counts were recorded for the clone carrying this TCR beta chain. Time point indicated: before trial treatment. The therapy administered to donors comprised nivolumab, ipilimumab, aspirin, low-dose cyclophosphamide and low-dose radiotherapy. TRAV- and TRBV-specific primers were used for first-strand cDNA, which covered alpha and beta chains. For amplifying TCRs, the PCR ran for approximately 18 cycles with Phusion, which was used together with a constant-region primer and the adapter on the V primers. Amplification of the isolated mRNA used in vitro transcription. TCRdb independently ran MiXCR on the reads; one entry per CDR3 protein. Of about 89,000 distinct CDR3 sequences in the sample, more than 8% were seen once. The germline V gene has CDR1 LGHNA and CDR2 YNFKEQ. The V gene end was trimmed by 0 bases and the J gene end by 2 bases; junction bases not matched to a gene: 13. The CDR3 extends over 19 amino acids.

This sample stems from a study of low-dose radiotherapy and immunotherapy resistance in tumors. Looking at the study overall: At a dose of 200 mg/m2, intravenous cyclophosphamide was given every two weeks, one day before radiation and immunotherapy. For four cycles from cycle 1 day 1, patients took 300 mg oral aspirin daily.

The chain combines TRBV4-2 with TRBJ2-1; 7 bases are a match to TRBD2. The source was PBMCs, collected before treatment. The receptor was derived from a male donor with prostate cancer. CDR3 loop: CASSQETGRSPGPYNEQFF. The CDR3 coding sequence is TGTGCCAGCAGCCAAGAAACCGGGAGGTCCCCCGGTCCCTACAATGAGCAGTTCTTC.